This TCR beta chain was sequenced in a study of CD8 T cells in Susac syndrome. As regards this clonotype: Its antigen is currently unknown.

Whole-study findings and limits: The total CD8+ repertoires contained 15 to 20 Susac-specific public clones, and the CD8+ TEMRA repertoires contained five or six.

Germline CDR1 reads MNHEY; CDR2 reads SVGAGI. CDR3 length equals 12 residues. Trimming removed 7 bases from V and 5 bases from J, with 11 bases in between. An amount of RNA that ranged from roughly 0.5 to 1 ug was reverse transcribed with random hexamers. Each CDR3 protein gets one entry after TCRdb re-called the immunoSEQ multiplex PCR reads with MiXCR. The sample lists more than 80,000 distinct CDR3 sequences; approximately 94% were seen once. Sequenced material: CD8+ T cells from PBMCs. The chain carries TRBV6-5 and TRBJ1-2, with D possibly TRBD1 on 5 matching bases. The clonotype comes from a human donor with Susac syndrome. CDR3 protein: CASTREGYGYTF. The CDR3 DNA reads TGTGCCAGCACCAGGGAGGGGTATGGCTACACCTTC.